The clone carrying this T cell receptor beta chain has at least ten counts. Its antigen is undetermined. The CDR3 is 13 amino acids. V lost 5 bases to trimming and J lost 6 bases; unmatched junction nucleotides: 7. Germline V gene data show CDR1 as SGHTA and CDR2 as FQGTGA. Ophthalmopathy patients showed a Clinical Activity Score of at least 3, NOSPECS grade of at least 4 and duration under 3 months. Based on clinical symptoms, serum thyroxine and TRAb, thyroid ultrasound and orbital computed tomography, diagnoses were reached. Fresh peripheral blood, around 9.2 ml of it, supplied the PBMCs. This sample was taken from a study of T cells in Graves' hyperthyroidism and ophthalmopathy. Amplified TCR beta CDR3 regions derived from RNA transcripts. The TCR CDR3 first-round RT-PCR relied on the HTBI primer set. TCRdb re-called the multiplex PCR reads with MiXCR, one entry per CDR3 protein. The repertoire holds 250,000 to 300,000 distinct CDR3 sequences, with approximately 17% as singletons.

Study-wide results and caveats: Among clonotypes expanded in thyroid above 0.001, most were also found in blood.

Sequencing was performed on blood. The TCR was taken from a woman aged 55 to 70 with Graves' ophthalmopathy. The rearrangement uses TRBV7-3 and TRBJ2-7; 7 bases map to TRBD1. CDR3 DNA: TGTGCCAGCAGCCCAACCCGACAGGGCGAGCAGTACTTC. Encoded protein: CASSPTRQGEQYF.